The T cell receptor beta chain under discussion was sequenced for a study of CD8 T cells in Susac syndrome. TCR beta was sequenced from blood CD8+ and CD4+ T cells. Controls matched for sex and age were healthy donors. The RNA input was about 0.5 to 1 ug, and it was reverse transcribed with random hexamers. TCRdb redid the calling of the immunoSEQ multiplex PCR reads with MiXCR, one entry per CDR3 protein. Of some 150,000 distinct CDR3 sequences in the sample, roughly 95% are singletons; the top ten hold over 0.07%. CDR3 length: 12 amino acids. The germline gives CDR1 MDHEN, CDR2 SYDVKM. Trimming removed 9 bases from V and 2 bases from J, with 11 bases in between.

This sequence originates from a human donor in good health. Specimen: CD4+ T cells from PBMCs. The chain is built from TRBV28 and TRBJ2-7; no firm D call. CDR3 DNA: TGTGCCAGTGAGAGTGGCGCCTACGAGCAGTACTTC. Its protein product is CASESGAYEQYF.